The 18 T cell receptor beta chains listed next were all sequenced from one sample in a study of T cell responses to AZD1222 COVID-19 vaccine. The data were produced by immunoSEQ multiplex PCR, yet TCRdb's version contains in-frame clones alone and is incomplete. The sample contains about 73,000 clones, about 91% of which appear only once. This sample comprised peripheral blood, obtained on day 0 of AZD1222 vaccination. Receptors originate from an adult in good health.

This chain joins TRBV7-3 and TRBJ2-1; D possibly uses TRBD1 or TRBD2 (5 bases each). Trimming took off 4 bases at V and 6 bases at J, with 10 bases between the two ends. CDR3 size: 13 residues. The germline CDR1 and CDR2 sequences are SGHTA and FQGTGA. CDR3 sequence: CASSSPGTNEQFF. CDR3 DNA: TGTGCCAGCAGCTCTCCAGGGACCAATGAGCAGTTCTTC.

V is TRBV29-1 and J is TRBJ2-3; 7 nucleotides match TRBD2. The junction had 7 bases not matched to a gene; V was cut back by 3 bases and J by 4 bases. The CDR3 totals 14 residues. Germline loops: CDR1 SQVTM, CDR2 ANQGSEA. The CDR3 DNA is TGCAGCGTTGATGGGGCGGGAGCGGCAGATACGCAGTATTTT. Translating gives CSVDGAGAADTQYF.

The rearrangement links TRBV19 to TRBJ2-5; D not resolved. Germline V CDR1 and CDR2: LNHDA, SQIVND (reference sequence). Trimming stripped 4 bases from V and 2 bases from J, with 14 bases between. The CDR3 totals 15 residues. In DNA, the CDR3 is TGTGCCAGTAGTAATCCCTTTAGGAGTCAAGAGACCCAGTACTTC. Residues: CASSNPFRSQETQYF.

The chain employs TRBV2 and TRBJ1-2; TRBD1 matches at 10 bases. The CDR3 totals 13 residues. The V gene's germline CDR1 is SNHLY and CDR2 FYNNEI. V lost 5 bases and J lost 6; bases outside the gene matches: 3. CDR3 sequence reads: CASSRTGGDGYTF. DNA of the CDR3: TGTGCCAGCAGTCGGACAGGGGGGGATGGCTACACCTTC. The full variable domain, in which reference TRBV2 and TRBJ1-2 provide the parts outside the CDR3, is EPEVTQTPSHQVTQMGQEVILRCVPISNHLYFYWYRQILGQKVEFLVSFYNNEISEKSEIFDDQFSVERPDGSNFTLKIRSTKLEDSAMYFCASSRTGGDGYTFGSGTRLTVV.

The gene calls are TRBV29-1 and TRBJ2-5, with D perhaps TRBD2 (5 bases). The V end was cut by 0 bases, the J end by 0 bases, with 11 bases between. The CDR3 totals 15 residues. Germline lookup yields CDR1 SQVTM and CDR2 ANQGSEA. CDR3 in DNA: TGCAGCGTTGAAGATCCGCGGGCGTACCAAGAGACCCAGTACTTC. It yields the protein CSVEDPRAYQETQYF.

This clone was recorded a few times. This chain joins TRBV3-1 (or the pseudogene TRBV3-2) and TRBJ1-2, with 9 bases aligning to TRBD1. The trim removed 0 bases at V and 0 bases at J, leaving 8 bases unmatched. The CDR3 totals 18 residues. Germline lookup yields CDR1 LGHDT and CDR2 YNNKEL (reference sequence). The CDR3 loop is CASSQDWDRADSNYGYTF. The CDR3 nucleotides are TGTGCCAGCAGCCAAGATTGGGACAGGGCCGATTCTAACTATGGCTACACCTTC.

V usage is TRBV11-2 and J usage is TRBJ1-1, with D perhaps matching TRBD1 (5 bases). Germline assignment: CDR1 SGHAT and CDR2 FQNNGV. This CDR3 contains 15 residues. The germline V and J ends were trimmed by 3 bases and 0 bases, with 11 bases remaining between them. The CDR3 region is CASSLAGRMNTEAFF. The CDR3 bases are TGTGCCAGCAGCTTGGCAGGGAGAATGAACACTGAAGCTTTCTTT. Full variable domain (rest looked up from reference TRBV11-2 and TRBJ1-1): EAGVAQSPRYKIIEKRQSVAFWCNPISGHATLYWYQQILGQGPKLLIQFQNNGVVDDSQLPKDRFSAERLKGVDSTLKIQPAKLEDSAVYLCASSLAGRMNTEAFFGQGTRLTVV.

This sequence joins TRBV7-2 and TRBJ2-2; D is undetermined. Trimming removed 7 bases from V and 6 bases from J, with 12 bases in between. The CDR3 runs to 13 residues. Germline V gene sequence: CDR1 SGHTA, CDR2 FQGNSA. The CDR3 coding sequence is TGTGCCAGCATCCTTACTGGGTCCGGGGAGCTGTTTTTT. It encodes CASILTGSGELFF.

The CDR3 region has the DNA TGCGCCAGCAGCTTGTGGGAGAGGAACGGGGAGCTGTTTTTT. Translated, it gives CASSLWERNGELFF. The chain recombines TRBV5-1 with TRBJ2-2, with a tentative D call TRBD2 (5 bases). The CDR3 is made up of 14 amino acids. Germline V CDR1 and CDR2: SGHRS, YFSETQ. With 1 base removed from V and 7 bases from J, the gap between germline ends came to 11 bases.

The V gene is TRBV5-4, the J gene TRBJ2-7, with TRBD2 as a possible D gene (5 bases). Germline assignment: CDR1 SGHNT and CDR2 YYREEE (reference sequence). V lost 4 bases, J lost 6 bases, and 14 bases lay in between. The CDR3 extends over 13 amino acids. CDR3 in amino acids: CASSPPGWREQYF. CDR3 DNA sequence: TGTGCCAGCAGCCCGCCGGGGTGGCGCGAGCAGTACTTC.

The J gene is TRBJ2-3, the V gene TRBV3-1 (or the pseudogene TRBV3-2), with TRBD2 as a possible D gene (6 bases). CDR1 is LGHDT and CDR2 is YNNKEL in the germline V gene (reference sequence). V was clipped by 1 base and J by 4 bases, with 12 bases between them. The CDR3 covers 15 residues. The CDR3 here is CASSQAGTQADTQYF. The CDR3 DNA reads TGTGCCAGCAGCCAAGCCGGGACTCAGGCAGATACGCAGTATTTT.

The chain combines TRBV25-1 with TRBJ1-6, with D perhaps matching TRBD1 (6 bases). Germline lookup yields CDR1 MGHDK and CDR2 SYGVNS. This CDR3 is built from 15 residues. With 1 base removed from V and 9 bases from J, the gap between germline ends came to 13 bases. The CDR3 reads CASSEWAGEGSPLHF. CDR3 coding DNA: TGTGCCAGCAGTGAATGGGCAGGGGAAGGTTCACCCCTCCACTTT.

J is TRBJ2-7 and V is TRBV5-4; a possible D gene is TRBD1 (6 bases). This CDR3 has 15 residues. Germline CDR1 reads SGHNT; CDR2 reads YYREEE (reference sequence). Between the trimmed V and J ends, which lost 4 bases and 1 base, there was a span of 15 bases. For the CDR3, the DNA is TGTGCCAGCAGCCAGGACAGAGTTAAATCCTACGAGCAGTACTTC. It codes for CASSQDRVKSYEQYF.

This clone was picked up one time. The rearrangement links TRBV6-5 to TRBJ2-7; D might be TRBD1 (5 bases). The V end was cut by 5 bases, the J end by 3 bases, with 14 bases between. The CDR3 has 14 amino acids. The V gene's germline CDR1 is MNHEY and CDR2 SVGAGI. CDR3 nucleotide sequence: TGTGCCAGCAGTCCCCTGGCAGGGAACTACGAGCAGTACTTC. Translation gives CASSPLAGNYEQYF.

The chain recombines TRBV7-9 with TRBJ2-7; 7 nucleotides align to TRBD1. V shed 4 bases and J 3 bases; nucleotides not matched to a gene: 6. Germline loops: CDR1 SEHNR, CDR2 FQNEAQ (reference sequence). This CDR3 is 14 amino acids long. Here the CDR3 DNA reads TGTGCCAGCAGCTCTTCGACAGGGTACTACGAGCAGTACTTC. It encodes CASSSSTGYYEQYF.

The chain uses TRBV28 and TRBJ2-7; possible D gene TRBD1, 6 bases. The CDR3 extends over 14 amino acids. Trimming pared 4 bases from V and 4 bases from J, leaving 14 bases between. Germline V gives CDR1 MDHEN, CDR2 SYDVKM. The CDR3 loop is CASSSNRAGYEQYF. In DNA, the CDR3 is TGTGCCAGCAGTTCTAACAGGGCAGGATACGAGCAGTACTTC.

The chain employs TRBV4-3 and TRBJ1-3, with D possibly matching TRBD1 (5 bases). The V and J ends lost 0 bases and 0 bases respectively, with 9 bases between them. The CDR3 is 16 residues long. In germline, CDR1 is LGHNA, CDR2 YSLEER. CDR3 sequence (DNA): TGCGCCAGCAGCCAAGACTCTACAGGCTCTGGAAACACCATATATTTT. As protein: CASSQDSTGSGNTIYF.

V is TRBV5-1 and J is TRBJ2-7; 11 nucleotides match TRBD1. This CDR3 has 17 amino acids. V lost 2 bases and J lost 7; bases outside the gene matches: 14. Germline V gene lookup returns CDR1 SGHRS and CDR2 YFSETQ. The DNA of the CDR3 is TGCGCCAGCAGCTTCCGATCCGGGACAGGGGGTTTGGGTGAGCAGTACTTC. As protein: CASSFRSGTGGLGEQYF.